Listed here are 26 T cell receptor beta chains from one sample, sequenced in a study of T cell responses to AZD1222 COVID-19 vaccine. Assay: immunoSEQ multiplex PCR; the TCRdb copy retains only in-frame clones and omits some. The repertoire holds more than 100,000 clones, with 87% as singletons. The sample was peripheral blood, taken on day 0 of AZD1222 vaccination. The receptors originated from an adult in good health.

Only one count was recorded for this clone. The rearrangement uses TRBV6-1 and TRBJ1-6, with 8 bases that match TRBD1. The CDR3 is 15 residues long. Looked up from germline, CDR1 is MNHNS and CDR2 is SASEGT. With 1 base clipped from V and 9 bases from J, the junction kept 5 bases outside the gene matches. The CDR3 nucleotides read TGTGCCAGCAGTGAAGTGGGCAGGGGGCTTTCACCCCTCCACTTT. Amino acids: CASSEVGRGLSPLHF.

About this clone itself: At one end, the junction sequence differs from germline, possibly due to a read error. The chain has TRBV6-5 and TRBJ1-2; no clear D gene. The germline CDR1 and CDR2 sequences are MNHEY and SVGAGI. This CDR3 region has 12 residues. The CDR3 loop reads CASSYSGRPPIF. The DNA of the CDR3 is TGTGCCAGCAGTTACTCGGGCAGACCTCCGATCTTC.

The chain uses TRBV6-5 and TRBJ2-7, with 8 nucleotides matching TRBD1. Germline loops: CDR1 MNHEY, CDR2 SVGAGI. The CDR3 runs to 12 residues. J was trimmed by 7 bases and V by 6 bases; bases with no gene match: 5. The CDR3 protein is CASRRQGREQYF. The CDR3 bases are TGTGCCAGCAGGAGACAGGGGCGGGAGCAGTACTTC.

V and J are TRBV3-1 (or the pseudogene TRBV3-2) and TRBJ1-4; D not resolved. The V end lost 4 bases, the J end lost 8 bases, and 8 bases lay between the germline ends. CDR3 length: 12 residues. Germline loops: CDR1 LGHDT, CDR2 YNNKEL (reference sequence). CDR3 nucleotides: TGTGCCAGCAGCCCACTCGGGGAAAAACTGTTTTTT. This codes for CASSPLGEKLFF.

In this sample, this clone turned up once. The CDR3 region is CASRRYRQESYEQYF. DNA of the CDR3: TGTGCCAGCAGAAGGTATCGACAGGAAAGCTACGAGCAGTACTTC. The chain uses TRBV28 and TRBJ2-7, with a possible D match to TRBD1 (6 bases). The CDR3 is 15 residues long. The germline V gene has CDR1 MDHEN and CDR2 SYDVKM. V gave up 6 bases and J gave up 3 bases, with 18 bases separating them.

The chain joins TRBV4-2 to TRBJ2-1, with D possibly being TRBD1 (5 bases). V shed 4 bases and J shed 2 bases, with 18 bases lying between them. Germline V gives CDR1 LGHNA, CDR2 YNFKEQ. This CDR3 region has 17 residues. In nucleotides, the CDR3 is TGTGCCAGCAGCCCAGAAGGGGTAGCAGTACCCTACAATGAGCAGTTCTTC. Protein product: CASSPEGVAVPYNEQFF.

V usage is TRBV20-1 and J usage is TRBJ1-3, with D possibly TRBD1 on 6 matching bases. From germline, CDR1 is DFQATT and CDR2 SNEGSKA (reference sequence). V was pared by 3 bases and J by 2 bases, with 8 bases between. The CDR3 sequence is 13 residues long. The CDR3 protein is CSASWTAGNTIYF. As DNA, the CDR3 is TGCAGTGCTAGTTGGACAGCTGGAAACACCATATATTTT.

The V gene is TRBV6-2 or TRBV6-3, the J gene TRBJ1-5; tentatively, D is TRBD1 (5 bases). The CDR3 totals 16 residues. Trimming removed 2 bases at V and 2 bases at J, with 13 bases between. The germline gives CDR1 MNHEY, CDR2 SVGEGT. The CDR3 bases are TGTGCCAGCAGTTACGTCCGGCAGGGTGGCAATCAGCCCCAGCATTTT. It codes for CASSYVRQGGNQPQHF.

This clone has more than one count but fewer than ten. The rearrangement links TRBV3-1 (or the pseudogene TRBV3-2) to TRBJ2-5; D might be TRBD1 (5 bases). Germline assignment: CDR1 LGHDT and CDR2 YNNKEL (reference sequence). V lost 5 bases and J 0 bases, leaving 7 bases between the germline ends. The length of the CDR3 is 13 residues. The DNA for the CDR3 is TGTGCCAGCAGCGGGGCGTACCAAGAGACCCAGTACTTC. Its protein is CASSGAYQETQYF.

The chain is built from TRBV3-1 (or the pseudogene TRBV3-2) and TRBJ2-7; D may match TRBD1 or TRBD2 (5 bases each). Trimming shortened V by 1 base and J by 6 bases, and 13 bases separated the two germline ends. Germline assignment: CDR1 LGHDT and CDR2 YNNKEL (reference sequence). The CDR3 covers 14 residues. The CDR3 nucleotides read TGTGCCAGCAGCCAAGTCCCGGGACCTAGCGAGCAGTACTTC. Translated, it gives CASSQVPGPSEQYF.

The count of this clone is one. The chain has TRBV6-2 or TRBV6-3 and TRBJ2-7; 12 bases map to TRBD1. V trimming: 5 bases; J trimming: 4 bases; junction bases outside the gene matches: 6. This CDR3 is built from 15 residues. Germline loops: CDR1 MNHEY, CDR2 SVGEGT. The CDR3: CASSTRDRGLYEQYF. The CDR3 region has the DNA TGTGCCAGCAGTACCCGGGACAGGGGGCTGTACGAGCAGTACTTC.

The chain links TRBV11-2 to TRBJ2-7; D may correspond to TRBD1 or TRBD2 (5 bases each). The CDR3 is 14 residues long. Germline V gene sequence: CDR1 SGHAT, CDR2 FQNNGV. Trimming stripped 5 bases from V and 2 bases from J, with 13 bases between. CDR3 sequence (DNA): TGTGCCAGCAGCGCCGGAGTGGGGGCCTACGAGCAGTACTTC. As protein: CASSAGVGAYEQYF.

The gene calls are TRBV5-6 and TRBJ2-2; no definite D call. The CDR3 consists of 17 residues. The V end lost 2 bases, the J end lost 4 bases, and 18 bases lay between the germline ends. CDR1 and CDR2 (germline): SGHDT, YYEEEE. This CDR3 reads CASSFFVSGWGTGELFF. For the CDR3, the DNA is TGTGCCAGCAGCTTTTTCGTCTCCGGATGGGGCACCGGGGAGCTGTTTTTT.

The V call is TRBV19, the J call TRBJ1-1; D may be TRBD1 (6 bases). V was trimmed by 5 bases and J by 8 bases, leaving 12 bases between them. The length of the CDR3 is 12 residues. The germline V gene encodes CDR1 LNHDA and CDR2 SQIVND (reference sequence). In DNA, the CDR3 is TGTGCCAGTAGTGCCTTCGACAGGGAAGCTTTCTTT. It encodes CASSAFDREAFF.

The J gene is TRBJ1-6, the V gene TRBV6-5, with D possibly being TRBD1 (5 bases). The CDR3 runs to 14 residues. V was clipped by 7 bases and J by 7 bases, with 14 bases between them. The V gene's germline CDR1 is MNHEY and CDR2 SVGAGI. The CDR3 is CASTTGTNNSPLHF. CDR3 DNA sequence: TGTGCCAGCACCACGGGGACCAACAATTCACCCCTCCACTTT.

This chain joins TRBV3-1 (or the pseudogene TRBV3-2) and TRBJ2-7; D is ambiguous. Trimming took 4 bases from V and 2 from J, leaving 3 bases between them. Germline-derived CDR1 and CDR2 are LGHDT and YNNKEL (reference sequence). This CDR3 contains 11 residues. The CDR3 bases are TGTGCCAGCAGCCGCACCTACGAGCAGTACTTC. This sequence encodes CASSRTYEQYF.

This sequence joins TRBV6-5 and TRBJ1-2, with D uncertain. The CDR3 covers 13 residues. V lost 0 bases and J lost 4, with 6 bases in between. CDR1 and CDR2 from the germline V gene are MNHEY and SVGAGI. The CDR3 coding sequence is TGTGCCAGCAGTTACTCGGGAGCCTATGGCTACACCTTC. Its translation: CASSYSGAYGYTF.

The gene calls are TRBV7-9 and TRBJ2-5; D remains ambiguous. V lost 4 bases to trimming and J lost 2 bases, with 14 bases between them. CDR1 is SEHNR, CDR2 FQNEAQ, per germline (reference sequence). The CDR3 loop spans 15 amino acids. Here the CDR3 reads CASSSWTDPQETQYF. CDR3 nucleotides: TGTGCCAGCAGCTCCTGGACGGACCCACAAGAGACCCAGTACTTC.

This sequence joins TRBV5-1 and TRBJ2-5; 9 positions match TRBD2. Germline V gene lookup returns CDR1 SGHRS and CDR2 YFSETQ. The CDR3 totals 16 residues. V lost 0 bases, J lost 1 base, and 4 bases stayed unmatched. The CDR3 spells CASSLGASGAQETQYF. As DNA, the CDR3 is TGCGCCAGCAGCTTGGGGGCTAGCGGGGCCCAAGAGACCCAGTACTTC.

The chain carries TRBV5-6 and TRBJ1-1, with a tentative D call TRBD1 (5 bases). Trimming left V 3 bases short and J 1 base short, with 13 bases between. Germline-derived CDR1 and CDR2 are SGHDT and YYEEEE. The CDR3 consists of 15 residues. The CDR3 DNA sequence: TGTGCCAGCAGCTCATGGGGTACAGGGAACACTGAAGCTTTCTTT. The encoded protein is CASSSWGTGNTEAFF.

This chain links TRBV2 with TRBJ1-2, with D possibly matching TRBD1 (6 bases). Deletions cut 5 bases from V and 4 bases from J, with 17 bases between. The length of the CDR3 is 15 residues. In germline, CDR1 is SNHLY, CDR2 FYNNEI. The CDR3 sequence: CASSRGAGGSYGYTF. CDR3 DNA sequence: TGTGCCAGCAGTCGGGGGGCTGGAGGCTCCTATGGCTACACCTTC.

This sequence joins TRBV30 and TRBJ2-7, with 7 nucleotides matching TRBD2. With 7 bases clipped from V and 0 bases from J, the junction kept 6 bases outside the gene matches. CDR1 and CDR2 (germline): GTSNPN, SVGIG (reference sequence). The CDR3 totals 13 residues. The chain's CDR3 is CASQRGSSYEQYF. The CDR3 DNA sequence: TGTGCCTCCCAGCGGGGCTCCTCCTACGAGCAGTACTTC.

The V call is TRBV4-1, the J call TRBJ2-1, with D unclear. The V gene lost 1 base and the J gene lost 4 bases, with 14 bases spanning the gap. The CDR3 spans 16 residues. Germline CDR1 is MGHRA and CDR2 is YSYEKL. DNA of the CDR3: TGCGCCAGCAGCCAAGGAGTCGGCAGAGAGTACAATGAGCAGTTCTTC. Its translation is CASSQGVGREYNEQFF.

V is TRBV6-5 and J is TRBJ2-3; D uncertain. This CDR3 contains 14 residues. V was pared by 0 bases and J by 4 bases, with 8 bases between. Germline V lookup: CDR1 MNHEY, CDR2 SVGAGI. This CDR3 reads CASSYSVLPDTQYF. For the CDR3, the DNA is TGTGCCAGCAGTTACTCGGTACTCCCAGATACGCAGTATTTT.

The rearrangement uses TRBV7-8 and TRBJ2-7; D possibly corresponds to TRBD2 (5 bases). V was cut by 4 bases and J by 1 base, with 17 bases left in between. Germline V CDR1 and CDR2: SGHVS, FQNEAQ. The CDR3 has 16 amino acids. DNA for the CDR3: TGTGCCAGCAGCTCAGGCCCCGGGATGCAATCCTACGAGCAGTACTTC. This codes for CASSSGPGMQSYEQYF.

This rearrangement joins TRBV5-8 to TRBJ1-1; D not certain. CDR3 length: 14 amino acids. The V end lost 4 bases, the J end lost 8 bases, and 18 bases lay between the germline ends. CDR1 and CDR2 from the germline V gene are SGHTS and YDEGEE. CDR3 protein: CASSPHIGQTEAFF. The CDR3 DNA reads as TGTGCCAGCAGCCCACACATAGGGCAAACCGAAGCTTTCTTT.